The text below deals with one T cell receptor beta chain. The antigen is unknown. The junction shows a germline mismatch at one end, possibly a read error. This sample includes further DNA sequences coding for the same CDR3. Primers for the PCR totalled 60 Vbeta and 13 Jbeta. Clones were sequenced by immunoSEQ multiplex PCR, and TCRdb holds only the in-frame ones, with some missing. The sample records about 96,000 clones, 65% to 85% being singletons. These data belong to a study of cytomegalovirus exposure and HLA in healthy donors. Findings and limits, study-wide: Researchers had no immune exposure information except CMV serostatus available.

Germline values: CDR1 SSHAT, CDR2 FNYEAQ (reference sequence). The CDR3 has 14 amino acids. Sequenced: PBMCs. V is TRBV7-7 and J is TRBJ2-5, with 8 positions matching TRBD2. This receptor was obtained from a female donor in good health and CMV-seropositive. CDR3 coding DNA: TGTGCTAGCAGCTTAGCGGGGCAACAAGAGACCCAGTACTTC. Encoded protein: CASSLAGQQETQYF.